Following are 19 T cell receptor beta chains from one sample sequenced in a study of a mutant IDH1 vaccine in newly diagnosed glioma. The antigens of these receptors remain unknown. Time point described: week 23, last vaccination. In the vaccine, a single dose held 300 ug of the mutant IDH1 20-mer peptide, along with topical imiquimod. TCRdb's copy holds only in-frame clones and misses some; the assay was immunoSEQ multiplex PCR. The table shows about 54,000 clones, with 87% occurring only once. The material sequenced was PBMCs, taken from a glioma patient whose treatment included an IDH1 peptide vaccine. These receptors were obtained from a man in his forties with glioma.

The chain uses TRBV19 and TRBJ2-1; TRBD2 matches at 12 bases. The CDR3 is 13 residues long. Germline V gives CDR1 LNHDA, CDR2 SQIVND (reference sequence). The ends lost 5 bases at V and 13 bases at J; junction bases unmatched: 6. CDR3 protein: CASSAGTSGRQFF. The CDR3 DNA reads TGTGCCAGTAGTGCCGGGACTAGCGGGCGACAGTTCTTC.

This rearrangement joins TRBV6-1 to TRBJ1-1; D gene uncertain. V shed 1 base and J shed 5 bases, with 2 bases lying between them. CDR1 is MNHNS and CDR2 is SASEGT in the germline V gene. The CDR3 has 11 residues. The CDR3 protein is CASSEVTEAFF. In DNA form, the CDR3 reads TGTGCCAGCAGTGAAGTGACTGAAGCTTTCTTT.

V and J are TRBV19 and TRBJ2-7, with 12 bases identical to TRBD2. CDR1 is LNHDA, CDR2 SQIVND, per germline (reference sequence). The CDR3 runs to 15 residues. With V trimmed by 5 bases and J by 6 bases, 8 bases remained unmatched. CDR3 sequence (DNA): TGTGCCAGTAGTGCCGTTGGACTAGCGGGAACCGAGCAGTACTTC. As protein: CASSAVGLAGTEQYF.

This clone was counted a few times. The CDR3 bases are TGTGCCAGCAGTTTGTCCCTGAACACTGAAGCTTTCTTT. This encodes CASSLSLNTEAFF. The genes are TRBV27 and TRBJ1-1, with D unclear. The CDR3 length is 13 residues. The V end lost 3 bases, the J end lost 0 bases, and 5 bases lay between the germline ends. Germline-derived CDR1 and CDR2 are MNHEY and SMNVEV (reference sequence).

Here the CDR3 reads CASSLAGTSGRWGNEQFF. CDR3 DNA sequence: TGCGCCAGCAGCTTGGCCGGGACTAGCGGTCGTTGGGGCAATGAGCAGTTCTTC. This rearrangement joins TRBV5-1 to TRBJ2-1; 11 bases are shared with TRBD2. Per the germline V gene, CDR1 is SGHRS and CDR2 is YFSETQ. The CDR3 totals 18 residues. The V and J ends lost 0 bases and 6 bases, in that order; junction bases with no gene match: 11. Full variable domain (missing parts from reference TRBV5-1 and TRBJ2-1): KAGVTQTPRYLIKTRGQQVTLSCSPISGHRSVSWYQQTPGQGLQFLFEYFSETQRNKGNFPGRFSGRQFSNSRSEMNVSTLELGDSALYLCASSLAGTSGRWGNEQFFGPGTRLTVL.

The rearrangement uses TRBV14 and TRBJ1-2; no reliable D call. There are 13 residues in the CDR3. The germline V gene encodes CDR1 SGHDN and CDR2 FVKESK. V gave up 2 bases and J gave up 4 bases, with 8 bases separating them. The CDR3 spells CASSQNSPYGYTF. As DNA, the CDR3 is TGTGCCAGCAGCCAAAACAGTCCCTATGGCTACACCTTC.

Only a few counts were recorded for this clone. The chain combines TRBV19 with TRBJ2-5, with 11 positions matching TRBD2. Unmatched junction bases numbered 5, after V lost 6 bases and J lost 5 bases. The germline V gene encodes CDR1 LNHDA and CDR2 SQIVND (reference sequence). CDR3 size: 14 residues. The CDR3 DNA is TGTGCCAGTAGAGTAGCGGGAGGGTCCGAGACCCAGTACTTC. Encoded protein: CASRVAGGSETQYF. The variable domain in full, completed from reference TRBV19 and TRBJ2-5, reads DGGITQSPKYLFRKEGQNVTLSCEQNLNHDAMYWYRQDPGQGLRLIYYSQIVNDFQKGDIAEGYSVSREKKESFPLTVTSAQKNPTAFYLCASRVAGGSETQYFGPGTRLLVL.

In its sample, this clone was seen once. The chain combines TRBV13 with TRBJ2-7; 7 bases align to TRBD2. The V gene end was trimmed by 7 bases and the J gene end by 0 bases; junction bases not matched to a gene: 0. The germline gives CDR1 PRHDT, CDR2 FYEKMQ (reference sequence). This CDR3 contains 12 residues. The CDR3 DNA follows: TGTGCCAGCACGGGGGGCTCCTACGAGCAGTACTTC. Protein product: CASTGGSYEQYF.

The rearrangement joins TRBV28 to TRBJ1-1; unclear D gene. CDR1 is MDHEN, CDR2 SYDVKM, per germline. The CDR3 has 13 amino acids. Trimming removed 1 base at V and 0 bases at J, with 3 bases between. CDR3 amino acids: CASSLFLNTEAFF. The CDR3 DNA follows: TGTGCCAGCAGTTTATTTCTGAACACTGAAGCTTTCTTT.

This clone was observed once. This sequence joins TRBV19 and TRBJ2-3, with TRBD2 matching 8 bases. Germline-derived CDR1 and CDR2 are LNHDA and SQIVND (reference sequence). The V and J ends lost 1 base and 6 bases, in that order; junction bases with no gene match: 3. There are 14 residues in the CDR3. The CDR3 DNA follows: TGTGCCAGTAGTATAGCGGGAGGGCCGGATACGCAGTATTTT. Translating it yields CASSIAGGPDTQYF. Combining the CDR3 with reference TRBV19 and TRBJ2-3 gives the whole variable domain DGGITQSPKYLFRKEGQNVTLSCEQNLNHDAMYWYRQDPGQGLRLIYYSQIVNDFQKGDIAEGYSVSREKKESFPLTVTSAQKNPTAFYLCASSIAGGPDTQYFGPGTRLTVL.

The rearrangement joins TRBV5-4 to TRBJ2-3; possibly TRBD1 or TRBD2 for D (7 bases each). V was pared by 4 bases and J by 3 bases, with 15 bases between. CDR3 length: 15 amino acids. Germline CDR1 is SGHNT and CDR2 is YYREEE (reference sequence). The CDR3 nucleotides read TGTGCCAGCAGCGCCCAGGGGGGGGAGACAGATACGCAGTATTTT. Its translation: CASSAQGGETDTQYF.

The chain carries TRBV4-3 and TRBJ2-7, with 10 bases lining up with TRBD2. Germline V gene lookup returns CDR1 LGHNA and CDR2 YSLEER. The CDR3 loop spans 22 amino acids. The V segment lost 0 bases and the J segment 0 bases; nucleotides outside the gene matches: 20. In nucleotides, the CDR3 is TGCGCCAGCAGCCAAGATAGGTGGGTAGCGGGAGGTATAATCCCGAGCTCCTACGAGCAGTACTTC. Encoded protein: CASSQDRWVAGGIIPSSYEQYF.

The CDR3 spells CASSSSGGEQFF. For the CDR3, the DNA is TGTGCCAGCAGCTCCTCGGGGGGAGAGCAGTTCTTC. The rearrangement links TRBV7-6 to TRBJ2-1; 7 bases agree with TRBD2. This CDR3 has 12 residues. V dropped 4 bases and J dropped 10; count of bases not matched to a gene: 4. Germline CDR1 is SGHVS and CDR2 is FNYEAQ.

The gene calls are TRBV7-2 and TRBJ1-2; D call uncertain. CDR3 length: 13 residues. Germline CDR1 is SGHTA and CDR2 is FQGNSA. The V and J ends lost 5 bases and 6 bases respectively, with 13 bases between them. CDR3 coding DNA: TGTGCCAGCAGCGCCATCACCAGGAATGGCTACACCTTC. This codes for CASSAITRNGYTF.

This clone was recorded once. The V and J genes are TRBV27 and TRBJ1-4; TRBD1 aligns across 10 bases. V lost 6 bases and J lost 3; bases outside the gene matches: 4. Germline V gives CDR1 MNHEY, CDR2 SMNVEV (reference sequence). The CDR3 totals 15 residues. The CDR3 loop is CASSLTGGPNEKLFF. The CDR3 nucleotides are TGTGCCAGCAGCCTGACAGGGGGCCCTAATGAAAAACTGTTTTTT.

The chain employs TRBV6-6 and TRBJ2-5; possibly TRBD1 or TRBD2 for D (5 bases each). V was pared by 6 bases and J by 5 bases, with 13 bases between. Germline V gene sequence: CDR1 MNHNY, CDR2 SVGAGI (reference sequence). The CDR3 totals 13 residues. The CDR3 DNA sequence: TGTGCCAGCAGGTCAGGGAGTACTGAGACCCAGTACTTC. This encodes CASRSGSTETQYF.

The chain carries TRBV10-3 and TRBJ1-3; tentatively, D is TRBD1 (5 bases). Per germline, CDR1 ENHRY and CDR2 SYGVKD. The germline V and J ends were trimmed by 6 bases and 0 bases, with 15 bases remaining between them. This CDR3 has 16 residues. This CDR3 is CAISLDRLSSGNTIYF. The CDR3 DNA follows: TGTGCCATCAGCCTTGACAGACTAAGCTCTGGAAACACCATATATTTT.

The V call is TRBV19, the J call TRBJ2-3; perhaps TRBD2 as D (5 bases). The V gene's germline CDR1 is LNHDA and CDR2 SQIVND (reference sequence). The CDR3 sequence is 15 residues long. V lost 6 bases to trimming and J lost 1 base, with 14 bases between them. CDR3 sequence reads: CASRTGESGTDTQYF. CDR3 DNA sequence: TGTGCCAGTAGGACCGGGGAGAGCGGCACAGATACGCAGTATTTT.

This chain connects TRBV9 to TRBJ2-5; D gene uncertain. CDR1 is SGDLS, CDR2 YYNGEE, per germline. V was cut by 3 bases and J by 5 bases, with 17 bases left in between. The length of the CDR3 is 15 residues. The CDR3 bases are TGTGCCAGCAGCGAATCCACTAATCCCGGGGAGACCCAGTACTTC. Translation: CASSESTNPGETQYF.